These 31 T cell receptor beta chains were all obtained from the same sample, sequenced in a study of Ad26.COV2.S vaccination and SARS-CoV-2 variants. Using immunoSEQ multiplex PCR, the repertoire was profiled, and TCRdb retains in-frame clones only, with some absent. Altogether some 340,000 clones are present, around 85% being singletons, with the ten largest covering 2.1%. Regarding treatment: around 19 received Ad26.COV2.S at low or high dose, single or two shots; 5 received placebo; per-sample allocation not given. Day 63 after the first vaccine or placebo injection was the time point for sampling. The starting material was peripheral blood, obtained in a trial of Ad26.COV2.S vaccine versus placebo. The receptors come from a person aged 18 to 59 who received the Ad26.COV2.S COVID-19 vaccine or a placebo.

A word on this clone: Other DNA sequences within the sample encode an identical CDR3. The chain carries TRBV28 and TRBJ1-2; tentatively, D is TRBD1 (5 bases). V gave up 1 base and J gave up 5 bases, with 5 bases separating them. The germline V gene has CDR1 MDHEN and CDR2 SYDVKM. CDR3 size: 12 residues. The CDR3 protein is CASSLSGYGYTF. CDR3 DNA: TGTGCCAGCAGTTTATCAGGGTATGGCTACACCTTC.

The table lists this clone with a count of one. J is TRBJ1-2 and V is TRBV9; D is undetermined. This CDR3 is built from 13 residues. Looked up from germline, CDR1 is SGDLS and CDR2 is YYNGEE. Trimming shortened V by 0 bases and J by 4 bases, and 7 bases separated the two germline ends. CDR3 DNA sequence: TGTGCCAGCAGCGTAGTAGACGGCTATGGCTACACCTTC. This gives the protein CASSVVDGYGYTF.

The chain is built from TRBV29-1 and TRBJ2-3; D not resolved. V dropped 5 bases and J dropped 8 bases, with 17 bases sitting between them. The CDR3 covers 13 residues. Germline CDR1 is SQVTM and CDR2 is ANQGSEA. CDR3 DNA: TGCAGCGTTCAAACTAACCTAGAGGCTACGCAGTATTTT. This codes for CSVQTNLEATQYF.

The rearrangement links TRBV5-1 to TRBJ2-1; the match to TRBD2 covers 8 bases. Trimming cost V 3 bases and J 6 bases; bases outside gene matches: 8. Per germline, CDR1 SGHRS and CDR2 YFSETQ. The length of the CDR3 is 15 residues. The DNA for the CDR3 is TGCGCCAGCAGCTACTCCGGGGGGGCCGCCAATGAGCAGTTCTTC. As protein: CASSYSGGAANEQFF.

This chain connects TRBV4-1 to TRBJ1-1; D remains ambiguous. The germline gives CDR1 MGHRA, CDR2 YSYEKL. V was trimmed by 4 bases and J by 3 bases, leaving 12 bases between them. This CDR3 comprises 14 residues. CDR3 DNA sequence: TGCGCCAGCAGCCTTCTCCGGACGGACACTGAAGCTTTCTTT. Its translation is CASSLLRTDTEAFF.

This clone was seen a single time. The J gene is TRBJ2-2, the V gene TRBV6-1; D might be TRBD1 (6 bases). The CDR3 is made up of 15 amino acids. Per germline, CDR1 MNHNS and CDR2 SASEGT. V was pared by 2 bases and J by 7 bases, with 14 bases between. DNA for the CDR3: TGTGCCAGCAGTGAAAACAGGGCCCAGGGCGGGGAGCTGTTTTTT. Translation gives CASSENRAQGGELFF.

This sequence joins TRBV18 and TRBJ1-6; D is unclear. This CDR3 has 16 residues. The V end lost 3 bases, the J end lost 8 bases, and 17 bases lay between the germline ends. Germline CDR1 reads KGHSH; CDR2 reads LQKENI. CDR3 DNA sequence: TGTGCCAGCTCACCGAACGGGGATCCTGGGCATTCACCCCTCCACTTT. It specifies CASSPNGDPGHSPLHF.

The rearrangement uses TRBV6-6 and TRBJ2-3; D remains ambiguous. V lost 5 bases to trimming and J lost 1 base, with 10 bases between them. CDR1 and CDR2 (germline): MNHNY, SVGAGI (reference sequence). There are 14 residues in the CDR3. The CDR3, as DNA: TGTGCCAGCAGTCCCAGTACCCGCACAGATACGCAGTATTTT. It translates to CASSPSTRTDTQYF.

The chain recombines TRBV27 with TRBJ1-5; D remains unclear. V shed 4 bases and J shed 7 bases, with 17 bases lying between them. The length of the CDR3 is 15 residues. CDR1 and CDR2 from the germline V gene are MNHEY and SMNVEV (reference sequence). CDR3 region: CASSSERGGWQPQHF. The CDR3, as DNA: TGTGCCAGCAGTTCAGAACGAGGAGGGTGGCAGCCCCAGCATTTT.

The chain combines TRBV3-1 (or the pseudogene TRBV3-2) with TRBJ2-1, with 16 nucleotides matching TRBD2. Germline V gene lookup returns CDR1 LGHDT and CDR2 YNNKEL (reference sequence). J was trimmed by 2 bases and V by 4 bases; bases with no gene match: 5. The CDR3 has 18 amino acids. DNA of the CDR3: TGTGCCAGCAGCCTGGGACTAGCGGGGGGGGTAACCTACAATGAGCAGTTCTTC. As protein: CASSLGLAGGVTYNEQFF.

There are a few counts of this clone. The same CDR3 can be traced to other DNA sequences in this sample. The rearrangement uses TRBV28 and TRBJ2-4, with D tentatively TRBD1 (5 bases). The CDR3 has 13 residues. Germline CDR1 MDHEN, CDR2 SYDVKM. Trimming cost V 5 bases and J 4 bases, with 9 bases left between them. The CDR3 protein is CASSGTGKNIQYF. The CDR3, as DNA: TGTGCCAGCAGTGGCACAGGAAAAAACATTCAGTACTTC.

CDR3 in DNA: TGTGCCAGCAGCCGGGGCGGGAGTATGATCTACGAGCAGTACTTC. Protein product: CASSRGGSMIYEQYF. J is TRBJ2-7 and V is TRBV27; 7 positions match TRBD2. Trimming cost V 6 bases and J 3 bases; bases outside gene matches: 11. The CDR3 has 15 amino acids. Per the germline V gene, CDR1 is MNHEY and CDR2 is SMNVEV (reference sequence).

In DNA form, the CDR3 reads TGTGCCAGCAGCTTAGGAGCAGGCTCTGGAAACACCATATATTTT. Encoded protein: CASSLGAGSGNTIYF. V and J are TRBV7-6 and TRBJ1-3; D is unresolved. V dropped 1 base and J dropped 0 bases, with 7 bases sitting between them. The CDR3 runs to 15 residues. From germline, CDR1 is SGHVS and CDR2 FNYEAQ.

The rearrangement joins TRBV19 to TRBJ1-5; 9 bases agree with TRBD1. CDR3 length: 15 residues. Unmatched junction bases numbered 10, after V lost 10 bases and J lost 3 bases. CDR1 is LNHDA and CDR2 is SQIVND in the germline V gene (reference sequence). The CDR3 is CATDNRDRANQPQHF. The CDR3 nucleotides are TGTGCCACCGATAACCGGGACAGGGCCAATCAGCCCCAGCATTTT.

The rearrangement joins TRBV5-4 to TRBJ2-1; D is possibly TRBD1 (5 bases). The germline V gene encodes CDR1 SGHNT and CDR2 YYREEE (reference sequence). Trimming cost V 4 bases and J 7 bases, with 18 bases left between them. CDR3 length equals 15 residues. In nucleotides, the CDR3 is TGTGCCAGCAGCCCCGACAGATACATAAAGAATGAGCAGTTCTTC. It specifies CASSPDRYIKNEQFF.

The J gene is TRBJ2-1, the V gene TRBV5-1; D ambiguous. Germline loops: CDR1 SGHRS, CDR2 YFSETQ. The V gene lost 4 bases and the J gene lost 6 bases, with 17 bases spanning the gap. The CDR3 length is 15 residues. The CDR3 is CASSPQPSSGNEQFF. Written as DNA, the CDR3 is TGCGCCAGCAGCCCGCAGCCTAGTTCGGGCAATGAGCAGTTCTTC.

This chain uses TRBV19 with TRBJ2-7; 10 positions agree with TRBD1. CDR1 and CDR2 (germline): LNHDA, SQIVND (reference sequence). The CDR3 has 15 amino acids. Trimming at V came to 5 bases and at J to 3 bases, leaving 7 bases not matched to a gene. DNA of the CDR3: TGTGCCAGTAGTTCAGGACAGGGGGGGAGCTACGAGCAGTACTTC. Translated: CASSSGQGGSYEQYF.

Concerning this clone itself: Germline is not matched at one junction end, which may reflect a read error. This chain uses TRBV5-1 with TRBJ1-5; possibly TRBD1 for D (6 bases). Per the germline V gene, CDR1 is SGHRS and CDR2 is YFSETQ. This CDR3 comprises 13 residues. The chain's CDR3 is CASSLVGGQFRAF. The CDR3 DNA reads TGCGCCAGCAGCTTGGTAGGGGGGCAGTTTAGGGCCTTT.

The chain uses TRBV5-1 and TRBJ2-7; TRBD2 matches 10 bases. This CDR3 has 18 residues. Germline assignment: CDR1 SGHRS and CDR2 YFSETQ. After removal of 0 bases from V and 2 bases from J, the junction contained 11 bases not matched to a gene. In nucleotides, the CDR3 is TGCGCCAGCAGCTTGGGGGGACTAGCGAGGGGCACTACCTACGAGCAGTACTTC. Protein product: CASSLGGLARGTTYEQYF.

The rearrangement links TRBV7-8 to TRBJ1-5; 7 positions match TRBD1. Germline V gene data show CDR1 as SGHVS and CDR2 as FQNEAQ. With V trimmed by 3 bases and J by 1 base, 3 bases remained unmatched. CDR3 length: 15 amino acids. As DNA, the CDR3 is TGTGCCAGCAGCTTGGAGACAGGGAGCAATCAGCCCCAGCATTTT. Translated, it gives CASSLETGSNQPQHF.

This rearrangement joins TRBV28 to TRBJ1-5, with a weak D call TRBD1 (5 bases). The germline gives CDR1 MDHEN, CDR2 SYDVKM. The ends were cut back, 2 bases at V and 7 bases at J, with 9 bases in the middle. CDR3 size: 13 residues. The CDR3 sequence is CASSLGGSQPQHF. Written as DNA, the CDR3 is TGTGCCAGCAGTTTAGGGGGGTCCCAGCCCCAGCATTTT.

The rearrangement links TRBV1 to TRBJ1-2. TRBV1 is a documented pseudogene. This CDR3 has 16 amino acids. The CDR3, as DNA: TGCACCAGCAGCCAGGGGGAGAGACAGATCAACTATGGCTACACCTTC. This codes for CTSSQGERQINYGYTF.

The gene calls are TRBV6-1 and TRBJ1-1; D gene uncertain. This CDR3 is built from 13 residues. Germline V gene lookup returns CDR1 MNHNS and CDR2 SASEGT. V was cut by 2 bases and J by 10 bases, with 14 bases left in between. The CDR3 DNA sequence: TGTGCCAGCAGTGAACCAGCCAAAGGACGAGCTTTCTTT. Translating gives CASSEPAKGRAFF.

J is TRBJ1-2 and V is TRBV6-5; D might be TRBD1 (5 bases). This CDR3 is built from 15 residues. Germline CDR1 is MNHEY and CDR2 is SVGAGI. With 0 bases removed from V and 3 bases from J, the gap between germline ends came to 11 bases. The DNA for the CDR3 is TGTGCCAGCAGTTACTCGGGGAGGGGTCACTATGGCTACACCTTC. Its protein product is CASSYSGRGHYGYTF.

This CDR3 reads CASSVHGESAAFF. CDR3 nucleotides: TGTGCCAGCAGCGTACATGGGGAGTCGGCAGCTTTCTTT. This rearrangement joins TRBV14 to TRBJ1-1, with D uncertain. Germline CDR1 and CDR2: SGHDN and FVKESK. V was cut by 5 bases and J by 10 bases, with 17 bases left in between. The CDR3 runs 13 residues.

V usage is TRBV20-1 and J usage is TRBJ1-2; D is ambiguous. V was pared by 3 bases and J by 3 bases, with 20 bases between. This CDR3 region has 16 residues. Germline CDR1 and CDR2: DFQATT and SNEGSKA (reference sequence). The CDR3 DNA reads TGCAGTGCTAGTGTTTCGGCCAAAGGGATGGACTATGGCTACACCTTC. Its translation: CSASVSAKGMDYGYTF.

The chain couples TRBV7-8 to TRBJ2-7; D not resolved. This CDR3 has 14 residues. Germline CDR1 and CDR2: SGHVS and FQNEAQ. The V end was cut by 1 base, the J end by 3 bases, with 10 bases between. The CDR3 region has the DNA TGTGCCAGCAGCTTAGAAGTTGGCTTCTACGAGCAGTACTTC. This gives the protein CASSLEVGFYEQYF.

The J gene is TRBJ1-2, the V gene TRBV28; no reliable D call. Germline CDR1 MDHEN, CDR2 SYDVKM. The CDR3 has 14 amino acids. Trimming shortened V by 2 bases and J by 1 base, and 8 bases separated the two germline ends. The CDR3 loop reads CASSLPDLNYGYTF. Written as DNA, the CDR3 is TGTGCCAGCAGTTTACCGGACCTTAACTATGGCTACACCTTC.

This clone was counted at least ten times. The J gene is TRBJ2-2, the V gene TRBV4-2; D is ambiguous. This CDR3 region has 14 residues. Germline CDR1 and CDR2: LGHNA and YNFKEQ. The V end lost 4 bases, the J end lost 7 bases, and 13 bases lay between the germline ends. Written as DNA, the CDR3 is TGTGCCAGCAGCCCACCACGTGAAAGCGGGGAGCTGTTTTTT. Encoded protein: CASSPPRESGELFF.

The genes are TRBV15 and TRBJ1-2; 9 positions match TRBD1. This CDR3 spans 16 amino acids. Trimming at V came to 5 bases and at J to 8 bases, leaving 15 bases not matched to a gene. The germline gives CDR1 LNHNV, CDR2 YYDKDF (reference sequence). CDR3 protein: CATSDIGTGRLSGYTF. The CDR3 nucleotides read TGTGCCACCAGCGATATCGGGACAGGGAGGTTATCGGGCTACACCTTC.

The chain carries TRBV10-3 and TRBJ2-3, with 7 bases lining up with TRBD2. Germline V gene sequence: CDR1 ENHRY, CDR2 SYGVKD. The CDR3 length is 16 residues. V lost 8 bases and J lost 4; bases outside the gene matches: 15. This CDR3 reads CAIPGRGSNGADTQYF. The DNA for the CDR3 is TGTGCCATCCCTGGGAGGGGCTCAAACGGCGCAGATACGCAGTATTTT.